The clone carrying this T cell receptor beta chain was recorded a few times. There were TCR beta CDR3 regions amplified from RNA transcripts. Primed by the HTBI set, a first-round RT-PCR was run on the TCR CDR3. MiXCR was run by TCRdb on the multiplex PCR reads, yielding one entry per CDR3 protein. Counted here are 700,000 to 850,000 distinct CDR3 sequences, over 35% occurring once; the ten biggest clones make up around 31%. The sample belongs to a study of T cells in Graves' hyperthyroidism and ophthalmopathy. CDR3 length equals 16 residues. V was pared by 6 bases and J by 1 base, with 18 bases between. Germline CDR1 and CDR2: MNHEY and SVGAGI.

The chain combines TRBV6-5 with TRBJ1-1; D perhaps matches TRBD1 (5 bases). The sample consisted of blood. This TCR derives from a woman aged 35 to 49 with Graves' hyperthyroidism. CDR3 protein: CASSGGTALPNTEAFF. CDR3 sequence (DNA): TGTGCCAGCAGCGGTGGGACTGCCTTACCGAACACTGAAGCTTTCTTT.